This T cell receptor (beta chain) emerged from a study of naive and memory T cell subsets. Study-wide results and limits: Naive and memory repertoire findings lacked a ground truth for validation. TCR abundance followed a power law differing between naive and memory subsets. Over 95% of naive TCR sequences appeared only once, unlike memory subsets.

The sample holds many counts of this clonotype. Its target is not known. CDR3 length: 16 residues. Germline CDR1 and CDR2: SNHLY and FYNNEI. With 8 bases clipped from V and 5 bases from J, the junction kept 15 bases outside the gene matches. Both TRBC1 and TRBC2 were covered by a beta constant-region primer of two equimolar oligonucleotides. TCRdb called the UMI-ligation and nested PCR reads again in MiXCR, with one record for every CDR3 protein. The data contain roughly 91,000 distinct CDR3 sequences, around 13% of them singletons. The specimen was central memory CD4+ T cells from blood. The rearrangement links TRBV2 to TRBJ2-5; the match to TRBD2 covers 9 bases. The clonotype was recovered from a human donor in good health. CDR3 sequence (DNA): TGTGCCAGCCGTAAATTTAGCGGGAGCCCCGGGGAGACCCAGTACTTC. Translated: CASRKFSGSPGETQYF.